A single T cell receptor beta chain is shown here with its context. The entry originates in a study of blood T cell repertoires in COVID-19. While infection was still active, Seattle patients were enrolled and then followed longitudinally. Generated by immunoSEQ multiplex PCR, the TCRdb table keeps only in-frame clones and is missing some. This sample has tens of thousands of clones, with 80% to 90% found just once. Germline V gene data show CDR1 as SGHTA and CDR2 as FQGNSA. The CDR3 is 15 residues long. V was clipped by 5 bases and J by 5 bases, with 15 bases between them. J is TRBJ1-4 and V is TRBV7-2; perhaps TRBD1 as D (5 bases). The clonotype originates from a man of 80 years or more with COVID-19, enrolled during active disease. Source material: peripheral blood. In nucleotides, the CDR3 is TGTGCCAGCAGCGCGTTTCAGGGTGGGAATGAAAAACTGTTTTTT. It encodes CASSAFQGGNEKLFF.